This TCR beta chain was identified in a study of shared clonotypes between healthy human individuals. On the study more broadly: CD4 naive and memory got three plates each, CD8 naive two, CD8 memory one.

Profiled with immunoSEQ multiplex PCR; TCRdb holds only in-frame clones, not every one. The profile shows about 2.5 million clones, 80% to 95% of them singletons. Germline CDR1 reads SGHDN; CDR2 reads FVKESK. This CDR3 is 18 amino acids long. V was trimmed by 2 bases and J by 4 bases, leaving 21 bases between them. The material sequenced was naive CD4+ T cells from PBMCs. As for subset: CD45RA+ positively selected. V is TRBV14 and J is TRBJ2-1; D unresolved. The clonotype was recovered from a man aged 18 to 30 in good health. Some clones in this sample may be carry-over from other donors' samples. Here the CDR3 reads CASSQKHTLAIPYNEQFF. As DNA, the CDR3 is TGTGCCAGCAGCCAAAAGCATACTTTGGCAATCCCTTACAATGAGCAGTTCTTC.